This TCR beta chain appears in the sequencing data of a study of blood T cell repertoires in COVID-19. In the study overall: Samples representing acute and convalescent COVID-19 were sourced from the United States, Italy and Spain. Sample material is recorded as cDNA or gDNA derived from T cells, B-cell-depleted T cells, or PBMCs.

The CDR3 runs to 13 residues. Germline V gene data show CDR1 as SQVTM and CDR2 as ANQGSEA. Trimming removed 3 bases from V and 3 bases from J, with 12 bases in between. The authors' processing: Reference gene primer amplification yielded estimated nucleated cell counts. Generated by immunoSEQ multiplex PCR, the TCRdb table keeps only in-frame clones and is missing some. V, J and clone size were drawn from that table, and D and trimming were deduced from the DNA. The repertoire includes some 40,000 clones, about 85% of them detected once, and roughly 40% sits in the top ten. The rearrangement uses TRBV29-1 and TRBJ2-7, with a tentative D call TRBD1 (6 bases). The sequence came from a woman older than 75 with acute or convalescent COVID-19. The specimen was peripheral blood. As DNA, the CDR3 is TGCAGCGTTGAGCTCCAACAGGGCTACGAGCAGTACTTC. Translation: CSVELQQGYEQYF.